Here is one TCR beta chain with its context. As yet, its antigen is unknown. The data belong to a study of shared clonotypes between healthy human individuals. Produced via immunoSEQ multiplex PCR; TCRdb's table is partial and in-frame only. Among 2,500,000 or so clones listed, 90% to 95% were seen once. V was clipped by 3 bases and J by 5 bases, with 8 bases between them. The germline gives CDR1 SNHLY, CDR2 FYNNEI. The CDR3 runs to 13 residues. Findings and limits, study-wide: The study found approximately 5% of naive CD4 clonotypes shared across a few donors. A limitation of the genetic and exposure-history diversity represented arose from few donors.

The chain has TRBV2 and TRBJ1-3; maybe TRBD1 (5 bases). Material: naive CD4+ T cells from PBMCs. Subset reported: CD45RA+ positively selected. The sequence came from a man in his late teens or twenties in good health. Some clones in this sample may be carry-over from other donors' samples. The CDR3 sequence is CASSDQGRNTIYF. The CDR3 coding sequence is TGTGCCAGCAGTGACCAGGGCAGAAACACCATATATTTT.